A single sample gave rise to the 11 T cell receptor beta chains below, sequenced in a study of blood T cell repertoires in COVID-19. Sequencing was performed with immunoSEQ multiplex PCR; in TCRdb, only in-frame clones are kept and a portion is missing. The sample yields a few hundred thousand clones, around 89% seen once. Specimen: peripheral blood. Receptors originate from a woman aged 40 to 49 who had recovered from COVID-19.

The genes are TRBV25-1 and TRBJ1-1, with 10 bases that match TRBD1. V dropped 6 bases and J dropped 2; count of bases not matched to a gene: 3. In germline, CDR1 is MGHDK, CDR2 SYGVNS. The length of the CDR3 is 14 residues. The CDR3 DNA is TGTGCCAGCAGGACGACAGGGGGCAACACTGAAGCTTTCTTT. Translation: CASRTTGGNTEAFF.

CDR3 sequence: CASSPLPRTEAFF. As DNA, the CDR3 is TGTGCCAGCAGCCCACTACCGCGGACTGAAGCTTTCTTT. J is TRBJ1-1 and V is TRBV11-3, with no clear D. CDR1 and CDR2 (germline): SGHNT, YENEEA. The CDR3 runs to 13 residues. V was trimmed by 5 bases and J by 5 bases, leaving 12 bases between them.

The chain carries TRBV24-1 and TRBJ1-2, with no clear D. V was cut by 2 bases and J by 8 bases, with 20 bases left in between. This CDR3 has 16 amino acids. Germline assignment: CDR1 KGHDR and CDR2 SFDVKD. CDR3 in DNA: TGTGCCACCAGTGATTCCAGAGCCGCAGGACTTTCGGGCTACACCTTC. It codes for CATSDSRAAGLSGYTF.

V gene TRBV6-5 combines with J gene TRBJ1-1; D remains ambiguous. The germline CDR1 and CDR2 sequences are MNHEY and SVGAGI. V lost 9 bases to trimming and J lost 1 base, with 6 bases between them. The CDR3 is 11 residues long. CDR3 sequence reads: CASNRNTEAFF. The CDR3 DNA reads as TGTGCCAGTAACAGGAACACTGAAGCTTTCTTT.

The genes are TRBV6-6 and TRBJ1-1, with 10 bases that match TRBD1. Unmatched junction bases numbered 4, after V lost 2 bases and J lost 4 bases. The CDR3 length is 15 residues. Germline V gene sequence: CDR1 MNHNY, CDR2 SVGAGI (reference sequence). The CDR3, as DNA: TGTGCCAGCAGTTACGGACAGGGGGGGGCCACTGAAGCTTTCTTT. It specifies CASSYGQGGATEAFF.

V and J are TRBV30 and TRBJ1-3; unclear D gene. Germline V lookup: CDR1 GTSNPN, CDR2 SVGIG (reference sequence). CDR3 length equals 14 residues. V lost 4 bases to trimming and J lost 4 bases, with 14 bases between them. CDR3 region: CAWNLARQGNTIYF. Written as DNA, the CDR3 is TGTGCCTGGAACCTGGCCCGTCAAGGAAACACCATATATTTT.

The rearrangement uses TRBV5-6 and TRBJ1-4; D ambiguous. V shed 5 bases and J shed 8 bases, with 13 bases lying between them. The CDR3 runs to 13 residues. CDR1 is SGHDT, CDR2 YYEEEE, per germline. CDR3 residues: CASRSGPPEKLFF. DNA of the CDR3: TGTGCCAGCAGGAGCGGGCCGCCGGAAAAACTGTTTTTT.

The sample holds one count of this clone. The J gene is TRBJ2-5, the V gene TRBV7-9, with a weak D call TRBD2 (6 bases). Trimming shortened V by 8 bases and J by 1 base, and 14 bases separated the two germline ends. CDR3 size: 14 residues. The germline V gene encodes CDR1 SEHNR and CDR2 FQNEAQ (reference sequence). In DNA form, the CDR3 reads TGTGCCAGCGAGGCGGGGACCGCCCAAGAGACCCAGTACTTC. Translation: CASEAGTAQETQYF.

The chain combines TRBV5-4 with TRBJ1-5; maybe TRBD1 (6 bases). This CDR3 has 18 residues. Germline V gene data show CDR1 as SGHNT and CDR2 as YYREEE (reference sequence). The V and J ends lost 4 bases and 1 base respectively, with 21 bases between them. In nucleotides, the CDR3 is TGTGCCAGCAGCGCGTCCGGGGCGGGGGGCGGAAGCAATCAGCCCCAGCATTTT. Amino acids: CASSASGAGGGSNQPQHF. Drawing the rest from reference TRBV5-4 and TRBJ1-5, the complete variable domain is ETGVTQSPTHLIKTRGQQVTLRCSSQSGHNTVSWYQQALGQGPQFIFQYYREEENGRGNFPPRFSGLQFPNYSSELNVNALELDDSALYLCASSASGAGGGSNQPQHFGDGTRLSIL.

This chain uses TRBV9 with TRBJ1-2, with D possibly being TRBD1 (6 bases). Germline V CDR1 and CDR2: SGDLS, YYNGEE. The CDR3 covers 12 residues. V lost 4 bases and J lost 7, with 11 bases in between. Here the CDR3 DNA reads TGTGCCAGCAGCCACAGGGTGGGTGGCTACACCTTC. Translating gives CASSHRVGGYTF.

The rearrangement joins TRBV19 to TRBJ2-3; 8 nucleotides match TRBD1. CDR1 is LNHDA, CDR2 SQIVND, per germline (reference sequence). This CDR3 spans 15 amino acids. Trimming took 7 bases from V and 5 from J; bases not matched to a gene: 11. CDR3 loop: CASIPGTGHGDTQYF. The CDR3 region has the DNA TGTGCCAGTATCCCAGGGACAGGACATGGAGATACGCAGTATTTT. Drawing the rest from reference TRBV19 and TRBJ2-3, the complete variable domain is DGGITQSPKYLFRKEGQNVTLSCEQNLNHDAMYWYRQDPGQGLRLIYYSQIVNDFQKGDIAEGYSVSREKKESFPLTVTSAQKNPTAFYLCASIPGTGHGDTQYFGPGTRLTVL.